The 10 T cell receptor beta chains below all came from one sample that was sequenced in a study of metastatic and nonmetastatic thyroid tumors. MiXCR was used by TCRdb to re-call the PCR reads. The sample holds thousands of clones, 25% to 30% seen once. The entire patient cohort was treatment-naive prior to thyroid surgery. The specimen was adjacent normal tissue. Receptor source: a female donor with papillary thyroid cancer or a benign thyroid nodule (not recorded which). Some clones in this sample may be carry-over from other donors' samples.

This clone occurred a few times. This chain connects TRBV20-1 to TRBJ2-1; D is uncertain. This CDR3 is built from 15 residues. Germline V gives CDR1 DFQATT, CDR2 SNEGSKA (reference sequence). The V and J ends lost 4 bases and 2 bases respectively, with 15 bases between them. CDR3: CSATSLHTAYNEQFF. CDR3 coding DNA: TGCAGTGCTACTTCCCTCCATACCGCCTACAATGAGCAGTTCTTC.

With regard to this clone: An end of the junction differs from the germline gene, which may be a read error. V is TRBV2 and J is TRBJ2-2; 8 bases are a match to TRBD1. The germline V gene has CDR1 SNHLY and CDR2 FYNNEI. The CDR3 is made up of 19 amino acids. The CDR3 region is CASSGTEGRGRRNTGELFF. CDR3 in DNA: TGTGCCAGCAGTGGAACCGAAGGCAGGGGGCGACGTAACACCGGTGAGCTGTTTTTT.

This clone was recorded many times. The chain carries TRBV10-2 and TRBJ2-1; possibly TRBD2 for D (6 bases). The ends were cut back, 0 bases at V and 4 bases at J, with 10 bases in the middle. CDR1 is WSHSY, CDR2 SAAADI, per germline. The CDR3 loop spans 15 amino acids. Here the CDR3 DNA reads TGCGCCAGCAGTGAGTCCCGGGAGAGGTACAATGAGCAGTTCTTC. This codes for CASSESRERYNEQFF.

The rearrangement uses TRBV2 and TRBJ2-1; D may be TRBD1 or TRBD2 (5 bases each). Trimming shortened V by 6 bases and J by 2 bases, and 17 bases separated the two germline ends. The CDR3 totals 16 residues. The germline V gene encodes CDR1 SNHLY and CDR2 FYNNEI. The CDR3 nucleotides are TGTGCCAGCAGCGAGGGGTTTGGGGGAACCTACAATGAGCAGTTCTTC. Residues: CASSEGFGGTYNEQFF.

In regard to this clone: A junction boundary mismatches the germline segment, possibly from a read error. This chain uses TRBV28 with TRBJ1-5, with a possible D match to TRBD1 (6 bases). CDR3 size: 16 residues. Germline V gene sequence: CDR1 MDHEN, CDR2 SYDVKM. This CDR3 reads CANNPADSMSNQPQNF. In nucleotides, the CDR3 is TGTGCCAACAATCCTGCGGACAGCATGAGCAATCAGCCCCAGAATTTT.

V gene TRBV12-3 or TRBV12-4 combines with J gene TRBJ2-6; D is perhaps TRBD2 (5 bases). The CDR3 covers 15 residues. Trimming shortened V by 3 bases and J by 0 bases, and 6 bases separated the two germline ends. In nucleotides, the CDR3 is TGTGCCAGCAGTTTTGGGAGCTCTGGGGCCAACGTCCTGACTTTC. This codes for CASSFGSSGANVLTF.

This clone was seen more than once but under ten times. The rearrangement uses TRBV12-3 or TRBV12-4 and TRBJ2-7; D is unresolved. The CDR3 runs 14 residues. V gave up 6 bases and J gave up 4 bases, with 16 bases separating them. CDR3 in amino acids: CASSKTVLTYEQYF. The CDR3 nucleotides are TGTGCCAGCAGCAAAACGGTACTCACGTACGAGCAGTACTTC.

The J gene is TRBJ2-3, the V gene TRBV28; the D gene is possibly TRBD2 (6 bases). Trimming took 6 bases from V and 2 from J, leaving 15 bases between them. The V gene's germline CDR1 is MDHEN and CDR2 SYDVKM. This CDR3 is 15 amino acids long. The CDR3 sequence: CASRGRSSNTDTQYF. CDR3 sequence (DNA): TGTGCCAGCAGGGGGAGGTCTAGCAACACAGATACGCAGTATTTT.

By share, this clone ranks as large. The chain joins TRBV6-5 to TRBJ1-6; maybe TRBD1 (5 bases). CDR3 length: 18 residues. V gave up 0 bases and J gave up 7 bases, with 19 bases separating them. Germline V lookup: CDR1 MNHEY, CDR2 SVGAGI. As DNA, the CDR3 is TGTGCCAGCAGTTACTCGACGGCAGGGCCCAGTTGGAATTCACCCCTCCACTTT. Its translation: CASSYSTAGPSWNSPLHF.

By share, this clone ranks as medium-sized (0.01 to 0.1%). The gene calls are TRBV29-1 and TRBJ2-5; TRBD2 matches 8 bases. This CDR3 comprises 15 residues. The V and J ends lost 7 bases and 5 bases, in that order; junction bases with no gene match: 15. Germline V gives CDR1 SQVTM, CDR2 ANQGSEA. CDR3 sequence (DNA): TGCAGCGCCCAGCGGGGGTACAGGGCCCCTGAGACCCAGTACTTC. This codes for CSAQRGYRAPETQYF.